This passage covers 20 T cell receptor beta chains from one sample sequenced in a study of T cells in Graves' hyperthyroidism and ophthalmopathy. RNA transcripts provided the source from which TCR beta CDR3 regions were amplified. A set of HTBI primers served as the primers for a first-round RT-PCR of the TCR CDR3. MiXCR was run by TCRdb on the multiplex PCR reads, yielding one entry per CDR3 protein. The sample yields about 590,000 distinct CDR3 sequences, less than 20% seen once. The source material was blood. The receptors were sampled from a woman aged 30 to 39 with Graves' hyperthyroidism.

This clonotype was detected only a few times. The rearrangement uses TRBV18 and TRBJ1-3; no clear D. Trimming stripped 5 bases from V and 4 bases from J, with 9 bases between. In germline, CDR1 is KGHSH, CDR2 LQKENI. The CDR3 is 13 amino acids. The CDR3 loop reads CASSTTAGNTIYF. CDR3 nucleotide sequence: TGTGCCAGCTCAACCACCGCCGGAAACACCATATATTTT.

This clonotype was observed at least ten times. V usage is TRBV11-2 and J usage is TRBJ2-1, with 7 bases fitting TRBD1. CDR3 size: 18 residues. Losses at the gene ends were 5 bases for V and 6 bases for J; bases not matched to a gene: 19. Per the germline V gene, CDR1 is SGHAT and CDR2 is FQNNGV. Written as DNA, the CDR3 is TGTGCCAGCAGCCCCCGACCGTCCGCAGGGGGTTTTTTCAATGAGCAGTTCTTC. Encoded protein: CASSPRPSAGGFFNEQFF.

Ten or more counts support this clonotype. CDR3 residues: CASSYDVGGIAFF. In DNA form, the CDR3 reads TGTGCCAGCAGTTACGATGTCGGTGGGATAGCTTTCTTT. The rearrangement joins TRBV6-2 or TRBV6-3 to TRBJ1-1; D is uncertain. Germline CDR1 MNHEY, CDR2 SVGEGT. This CDR3 has 13 residues. The germline V and J ends were trimmed by 2 bases and 10 bases, with 14 bases remaining between them.

This clonotype came up many times. The chain links TRBV7-6 to TRBJ1-4; weak D call: TRBD1 (5 bases). The germline V and J ends were trimmed by 5 bases and 6 bases, with 16 bases remaining between them. Germline assignment: CDR1 SGHVS and CDR2 FNYEAQ. This CDR3 is built from 15 residues. This CDR3 reads CASSQTGGGDEKLFF. Written as DNA, the CDR3 is TGTGCCAGCAGCCAAACAGGTGGCGGGGATGAAAAACTGTTTTTT.

The genes are TRBV20-1 and TRBJ2-3; D possibly corresponds to TRBD1 (6 bases). The CDR3 consists of 12 residues. Germline CDR1 and CDR2: DFQATT and SNEGSKA (reference sequence). The ends were cut back, 3 bases at V and 6 bases at J, with 10 bases in the middle. The DNA of the CDR3 is TGCAGTGCTAGTACAGGGTACGATACGCAGTATTTT. Protein sequence: CSASTGYDTQYF.

This chain joins TRBV19 and TRBJ2-3; 10 nucleotides agree with TRBD2. The germline CDR1 and CDR2 sequences are LNHDA and SQIVND (reference sequence). J lost 4 bases, V lost 6 bases, and 7 bases had no gene match. The CDR3 totals 15 residues. The CDR3 is CASSPGLASPDTQYF. Here the CDR3 DNA reads TGTGCCAGTAGCCCGGGACTAGCGAGCCCAGATACGCAGTATTTT.

This clonotype was counted many times. CDR3 bases: TGCGGGGGAAGGCGGGGGAACACTGAAGCTTTCTTT. It encodes CGGRRGNTEAFF. The genes are TRBV20-1 and TRBJ1-1; TRBD1 is a possible D gene (5 bases). The CDR3 loop spans 12 amino acids. Germline V gene lookup returns CDR1 DFQATT and CDR2 SNEGSKA (reference sequence).

Concerning this clonotype itself: The junction departs from the called germline gene at one end, perhaps through a read error. The chain employs TRBV7-2 and TRBJ2-1; 8 positions match TRBD2. CDR3 length: 15 amino acids. Germline V gives CDR1 SGHTA, CDR2 FQGNSA. In DNA form, the CDR3 reads TGTGTCAGCAGAGAACTAGCGGTTCGTAGCTATGAGCAGTTCTTC. Its translation is CVSRELAVRSYEQFF.

This clonotype was picked up many times. This chain links TRBV5-1 with TRBJ2-2; D uncertain. The CDR3 runs 15 residues. From germline, CDR1 is SGHRS and CDR2 YFSETQ. V lost 4 bases to trimming and J lost 3 bases, with 13 bases between them. CDR3 DNA: TGCGCCAGCAGCCCCAGCCTGGATGACACCGGGGAGCTGTTTTTT. This gives the protein CASSPSLDDTGELFF. The whole variable domain, filled in from reference TRBV5-1 and TRBJ2-2, reads KAGVTQTPRYLIKTRGQQVTLSCSPISGHRSVSWYQQTPGQGLQFLFEYFSETQRNKGNFPGRFSGRQFSNSRSEMNVSTLELGDSALYLCASSPSLDDTGELFFGEGSRLTVL.

There are a few counts of this clonotype. V and J are TRBV10-3 and TRBJ2-1; 11 bases align to TRBD2. The CDR3 is 14 residues long. The junction had 5 bases not matched to a gene; V was cut back by 4 bases and J by 9 bases. Germline loops: CDR1 ENHRY, CDR2 SYGVKD. The CDR3 DNA reads TGTGCCATCAGTGTATTAGCGGGGGGGATTGAGCAGTTCTTC. This sequence encodes CAISVLAGGIEQFF.

This chain links TRBV10-1 with TRBJ2-1, with 10 bases identical to TRBD2. Germline lookup yields CDR1 WNHNN and CDR2 SYGVQD (reference sequence). With 5 bases clipped from V and 9 bases from J, the junction kept 10 bases outside the gene matches. The CDR3 is made up of 15 amino acids. The CDR3 protein is CASSSTGTSVGEQFF. CDR3 DNA sequence: TGCGCCAGCAGTTCCACCGGGACTAGCGTTGGTGAGCAGTTCTTC.

This chain links TRBV28 with TRBJ1-2; 10 positions match TRBD1. CDR1 is MDHEN, CDR2 SYDVKM, per germline. This CDR3 region has 12 residues. V shed 6 bases and J 6 bases; nucleotides not matched to a gene: 1. The CDR3 nucleotides read TGTGCCAGCAGGACAGGGGGCAATGGCTACACCTTC. Amino acid sequence: CASRTGGNGYTF.

Regarding this clonotype: Here the CDR3 omits its conserved ending phenylalanine or tryptophan, so a read error is the likely source. The chain is built from TRBV10-3 and TRBJ2-3; 7 bases agree with TRBD2. The V gene's germline CDR1 is ENHRY and CDR2 SYGVKD. J lost 2 bases, V lost 7 bases, and 15 bases had no gene match. The CDR3 loop spans 17 amino acids. The CDR3 region is CAINDRSLAEFTDTQYS. In nucleotides, the CDR3 is TGTGCCATCAACGATAGGAGTCTAGCGGAGTTCACAGATACGCAGTATTCT.

This clonotype was observed at least ten times. This chain uses TRBV27 with TRBJ1-1; tentatively, D is TRBD1 (6 bases). The ends were cut back, 1 base at V and 1 base at J, with 10 bases in the middle. This CDR3 spans 15 amino acids. Germline lookup yields CDR1 MNHEY and CDR2 SMNVEV (reference sequence). The CDR3 sequence: CASSLLDRPNTEAFF. CDR3 DNA sequence: TGTGCCAGCAGTTTATTAGACAGGCCGAACACTGAAGCTTTCTTT.

This clonotype was recorded at least ten times. V usage is TRBV20-1 and J usage is TRBJ2-7, with 7 positions matching TRBD2. Losses at the gene ends were 1 base for V and 6 bases for J; bases not matched to a gene: 9. Germline-derived CDR1 and CDR2 are DFQATT and SNEGSKA (reference sequence). There are 14 residues in the CDR3. Here the CDR3 DNA reads TGCAGTGCTAGAGTGGCGCGGGAGTATCCCGAGCAGTACTTC. Protein sequence: CSARVAREYPEQYF.

The chain is built from TRBV7-2 and TRBJ1-2; TRBD1 aligns across 8 bases. CDR3 size: 15 residues. Germline-derived CDR1 and CDR2 are SGHTA and FQGNSA. The V gene end was trimmed by 2 bases and the J gene end by 4 bases; junction bases not matched to a gene: 6. In DNA, the CDR3 is TGTGCCAGCAGCTTACTCCCGGGACAGGCCTATGGCTACACCTTC. Its protein is CASSLLPGQAYGYTF.

In this sample, this clonotype turned up a few times. J is TRBJ2-5 and V is TRBV4-3, with TRBD2 matching 11 bases. The germline gives CDR1 LGHNA, CDR2 YSLEER. This CDR3 spans 20 amino acids. Trimming removed 0 bases from V and 4 bases from J; junction bases left unmatched: 16. CDR3 protein: CASSQDMVVSGRAVAETQYF. CDR3 DNA: TGCGCCAGCAGCCAAGATATGGTGGTTAGCGGGAGGGCGGTAGCAGAGACCCAGTACTTC.

The V call is TRBV27, the J call TRBJ2-7, with TRBD2 matching 7 bases. The CDR3 has 14 amino acids. J was trimmed by 1 base and V by 7 bases; bases with no gene match: 7. Germline V lookup: CDR1 MNHEY, CDR2 SMNVEV (reference sequence). The CDR3 loop is CASNGLGESYEQYF. DNA for the CDR3: TGTGCCAGCAACGGACTAGGGGAGTCCTACGAGCAGTACTTC.

This chain joins TRBV7-2 and TRBJ2-1; D not certain. The CDR3 totals 15 residues. Trimming took 2 bases from V and 6 from J, leaving 14 bases between them. Germline loops: CDR1 SGHTA, CDR2 FQGNSA. The chain's CDR3 is CASSLRLNPLNEQFF. DNA for the CDR3: TGTGCCAGCAGCTTAAGATTAAACCCCCTCAATGAGCAGTTCTTC.

This clonotype was seen at least ten times. The chain employs TRBV28 and TRBJ1-3; possible D gene TRBD1, 5 bases. The CDR3 spans 16 residues. CDR1 and CDR2 (germline): MDHEN, SYDVKM. The V end was cut by 3 bases, the J end by 7 bases, with 19 bases between. In DNA, the CDR3 is TGTGCCAGCAGTTTGATTGCCGGGGCGCCTCGGAACACCATATATTTT. Its translation is CASSLIAGAPRNTIYF.